The following is a T cell receptor (beta chain) sequence with its context. The method was immunoSEQ multiplex PCR; TCRdb's version includes in-frame clones alone and lacks a portion of them. The table lists hundreds of thousands of clones, over 75% of them singletons, with roughly 0.0086% in the top ten. CDR3 size: 16 residues. Germline CDR1 is SEHNR and CDR2 is FQNEAQ (reference sequence). V shed 1 base and J 1 base; nucleotides not matched to a gene: 4. The data stem from a study of shared T cell receptors in the human thymus. In addition, the sample was reused for a study of human thymus T cells.

The sequenced sample was thymocytes. The chain joins TRBV7-9 to TRBJ1-5; the match to TRBD1 covers 7 bases. This sequence was found in a boy under two years old with a congenital heart defect. In nucleotides, the CDR3 is TGTGCCAGCAGCTTAGTACAGGGGCTGAGCAATCAGCCCCAGCATTTT. Its translation is CASSLVQGLSNQPQHF.